Following are 14 T cell receptor beta chains from one sample sequenced in a study of blood T cell repertoires in COVID-19. The data were produced by immunoSEQ multiplex PCR, yet TCRdb's version contains in-frame clones alone and is incomplete. The table records around 250,000 clones, roughly nine tenths of them present only once. The sequenced sample was peripheral blood. These receptors all come from a woman in her thirties or forties who had recovered from COVID-19.

V is TRBV2 and J is TRBJ2-1, with a possible D match to TRBD1 (6 bases). CDR3 length: 13 residues. V lost 6 bases and J lost 4, with 10 bases in between. Per the germline V gene, CDR1 is SNHLY and CDR2 is FYNNEI. As DNA, the CDR3 is TGTGCCAGCAGCCTGGGACAATACAATGAGCAGTTCTTC. It specifies CASSLGQYNEQFF.

V and J are TRBV21-1 and TRBJ2-6; TRBD1, the table's D call, lacks a check against the DNA. TRBV21-1 is marked as a pseudogene. The CDR3 has 16 amino acids. CDR3 protein: CARCQGRESGANVLTF. CDR3 in DNA: TGTGCCAGATGCCAGGGGCGTGAGTCTGGGGCCAACGTCCTGACTTTC.

The chain links TRBV19 to TRBJ1-3; unclear D gene. This CDR3 comprises 14 residues. In germline, CDR1 is LNHDA, CDR2 SQIVND (reference sequence). The V gene lost 3 bases and the J gene lost 0 bases, with 6 bases spanning the gap. CDR3 protein: CASSITGSGNTIYF. The CDR3, as DNA: TGTGCCAGTAGTATTACGGGCTCTGGAAACACCATATATTTT.

This chain uses TRBV11-2 with TRBJ2-3; possibly TRBD2 for D (5 bases). CDR1 and CDR2 from the germline V gene are SGHAT and FQNNGV. With 0 bases removed from V and 8 bases from J, the gap between germline ends came to 12 bases. This CDR3 spans 14 amino acids. CDR3 DNA sequence: TGTGCCAGCAGCTTAGAAGGTCGGGGAGCTACGCAGTATTTT. Amino acid sequence: CASSLEGRGATQYF.

This clone was picked up one time. The CDR3 spells CASTPRPGLSEKLFF. The CDR3 DNA sequence: TGTGCCAGTACCCCGAGACCGGGACTTAGTGAAAAACTGTTTTTT. The chain uses TRBV19 and TRBJ1-4; a weak D match, TRBD1 (5 bases). Germline-derived CDR1 and CDR2 are LNHDA and SQIVND (reference sequence). V was cut by 7 bases and J by 7 bases, with 19 bases left in between. CDR3 size: 15 residues.

The rearrangement joins TRBV10-3 to TRBJ2-7, with 10 bases identical to TRBD2. The germline gives CDR1 ENHRY, CDR2 SYGVKD. V was clipped by 7 bases and J by 2 bases; unmatched bases: 5. The CDR3 is made up of 14 amino acids. Here the CDR3 reads CAIMRTSGTYEQYF. The CDR3 bases are TGTGCCATCATGAGGACTAGCGGAACCTACGAGCAGTACTTC.

This clone was seen a single time. The CDR3 DNA reads as TGTGCCAGCAGCCGGACTAGCGGGAGAGGTGCGAAAGAGACCCAGTACTTC. This gives the protein CASSRTSGRGAKETQYF. The J gene is TRBJ2-5, the V gene TRBV7-7; 13 bases agree with TRBD2. The CDR3 extends over 17 amino acids. The germline gives CDR1 SSHAT, CDR2 FNYEAQ (reference sequence). V dropped 5 bases and J dropped 3; count of bases not matched to a gene: 9.

The chain carries TRBV3-1 (or the pseudogene TRBV3-2) and TRBJ2-5; TRBD1 aligns across 9 bases. With V trimmed by 4 bases and J by 7 bases, 10 bases remained unmatched. Germline lookup yields CDR1 LGHDT and CDR2 YNNKEL (reference sequence). There are 15 residues in the CDR3. In DNA, the CDR3 is TGTGCCAGCAGCCCCTCCGGGACAGGGTTTCGGACCCAGTACTTC. It yields the protein CASSPSGTGFRTQYF.

The chain joins TRBV5-1 to TRBJ2-7, with a possible D match to TRBD1 (5 bases). CDR1 is SGHRS, CDR2 YFSETQ, per germline. V lost 4 bases to trimming and J lost 2 bases, with 19 bases between them. This CDR3 is 16 amino acids long. DNA of the CDR3: TGCGCCAGCAGCCGGGTAGGGGCTCCTCTTACCTACGAGCAGTACTTC. It codes for CASSRVGAPLTYEQYF.

The V gene is TRBV5-8, the J gene TRBJ2-7, with D perhaps TRBD1 (6 bases). V was clipped by 4 bases and J by 2 bases, with 16 bases between them. The germline V gene has CDR1 SGHTS and CDR2 YDEGEE. The length of the CDR3 is 15 residues. The CDR3 spells CASSTSPTGPYEQYV. CDR3 sequence (DNA): TGTGCCAGCAGCACATCTCCGACAGGCCCCTACGAGCAGTACGTC.

This chain uses TRBV30 with TRBJ2-3, with TRBD2 as a possible D gene (6 bases). The CDR3 consists of 14 residues. The V end lost 0 bases, the J end lost 4 bases, and 11 bases lay between the germline ends. Germline lookup yields CDR1 GTSNPN and CDR2 SVGIG (reference sequence). CDR3 residues: CAWSVLAGPDTQYF. CDR3 bases: TGTGCCTGGAGTGTACTTGCGGGGCCAGATACGCAGTATTTT.

This chain links TRBV7-9 with TRBJ2-1, with D possibly matching TRBD2 (5 bases). Germline V gene sequence: CDR1 SEHNR, CDR2 FQNEAQ (reference sequence). The V end was cut by 1 base, the J end by 8 bases, with 9 bases between. The CDR3 has 13 residues. For the CDR3, the DNA is TGTGCCAGCAGCTTAGGGGGAGTCGATGAGCAGTTCTTC. Amino acid sequence: CASSLGGVDEQFF.

The chain employs TRBV18 and TRBJ1-6, with D perhaps matching TRBD1 (6 bases). There are 13 residues in the CDR3. Germline V gene lookup returns CDR1 KGHSH and CDR2 LQKENI. The germline V and J ends were trimmed by 1 base and 15 bases, with 13 bases remaining between them. CDR3 in DNA: TGTGCCAGCTCACCACAGGACAGTCAGAACCTCCACTTT. Its translation is CASSPQDSQNLHF.

The V call is TRBV18, the J call TRBJ2-1, with 7 bases fitting TRBD1. This CDR3 has 18 residues. Germline CDR1 KGHSH, CDR2 LQKENI. V lost 2 bases and J lost 2; bases outside the gene matches: 12. The CDR3 here is CASSPRTGGVLAYNEQFF. CDR3 DNA: TGTGCCAGCTCACCAAGGACAGGTGGGGTTTTGGCCTACAATGAGCAGTTCTTC. Drawing the rest from reference TRBV18 and TRBJ2-1, the complete variable domain is NAGVMQNPRHLVRRRGQEARLRCSPMKGHSHVYWYRQLPEEGLKFMVYLQKENIIDESGMPKERFSAEFPKEGPSILRIQQVVRGDSAAYFCASSPRTGGVLAYNEQFFGPGTRLTVL.